These 3 T cell receptor beta chains were sequenced from one sample in a study of identical twins. MiXCR, run by TCRdb on the 5' RACE reads, gives a single entry per CDR3 protein. The data hold 650,000 to 800,000 distinct CDR3 sequences, with around 8.3% observed a single time. These data were also filed under a second study, of yellow fever vaccine responses in identical twins.

The sample consisted of PBMCs. The receptors were sampled from a woman under 30 in good health.

This clonotype showed up just a few times. This chain connects TRBV28 to TRBJ1-1; D may be TRBD1 (5 bases). V lost 5 bases, J lost 0 bases, and 16 bases lay in between. The CDR3 is 16 residues long. Germline CDR1 and CDR2: MDHEN and SYDVKM. The CDR3 region is CASSQNRHSLNTEAFF. The CDR3 DNA follows: TGTGCCAGCAGTCAGAACAGGCACTCATTGAACACTGAAGCTTTCTTT.

In DNA, the CDR3 is TGTGCCAGCAGCTTTCTAGCGGGAGGGCCAGATACGCAGTATTTT. This codes for CASSFLAGGPDTQYF. The J gene is TRBJ2-3, the V gene TRBV7-8; TRBD2 agrees at 12 bases. There are 15 residues in the CDR3. Germline CDR1 reads SGHVS; CDR2 reads FQNEAQ. The trim removed 3 bases at V and 4 bases at J, leaving 2 bases unmatched.

The chain uses TRBV11-1 and TRBJ2-1; 14 nucleotides align to TRBD2. Germline-derived CDR1 and CDR2 are SGHAT and FQDESV (reference sequence). CDR3 size: 18 residues. The junction had 10 bases not matched to a gene; V was cut back by 5 bases and J by 4 bases. Here the CDR3 reads CASSPSRLAGGPYNEQFF. CDR3 in DNA: TGTGCCAGCAGCCCCTCAAGACTAGCGGGAGGGCCTTACAATGAGCAGTTCTTC.